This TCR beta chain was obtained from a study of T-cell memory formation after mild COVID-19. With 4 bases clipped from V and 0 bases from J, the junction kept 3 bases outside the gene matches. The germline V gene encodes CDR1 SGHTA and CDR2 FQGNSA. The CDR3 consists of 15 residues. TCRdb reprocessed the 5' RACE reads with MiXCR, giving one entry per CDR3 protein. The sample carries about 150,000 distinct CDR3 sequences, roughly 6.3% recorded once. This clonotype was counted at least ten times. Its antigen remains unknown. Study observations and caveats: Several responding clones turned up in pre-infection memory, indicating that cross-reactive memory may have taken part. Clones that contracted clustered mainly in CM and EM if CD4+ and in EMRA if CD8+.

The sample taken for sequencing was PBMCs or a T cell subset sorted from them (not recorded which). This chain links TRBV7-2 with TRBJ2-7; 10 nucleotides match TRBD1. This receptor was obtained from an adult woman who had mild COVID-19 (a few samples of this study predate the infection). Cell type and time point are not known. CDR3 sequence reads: CASSWTGGGSYEQYF. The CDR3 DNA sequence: TGTGCCAGCAGCTGGACAGGGGGAGGCTCCTACGAGCAGTACTTC.